The 20 T cell receptor beta chains given below trace back to one sample, sequenced in a study of graft-versus-host responses after intestinal transplantation. Clones were read by immunoSEQ multiplex PCR, and TCRdb kept only the in-frame ones, dropping some. The repertoire holds 10,000 to 15,000 clones, with about 93% as singletons. This specimen was PBMCs, taken about 110 days after intestinal transplant. The receptors here all came from a human patient who received an intestinal transplant, so some T cells may come from the graft donor.

J is TRBJ1-3 and V is TRBV29-1; D is uncertain. The CDR3 runs 12 residues. V was trimmed by 6 bases and J by 4 bases, leaving 10 bases between them. From germline, CDR1 is SQVTM and CDR2 ANQGSEA. The CDR3 nucleotides read TGCAGCGTCCGGCAGGAAGGAAACACCATATATTTT. Its translation: CSVRQEGNTIYF.

The gene calls are TRBV5-8 and TRBJ1-1; TRBD1 is a possible D gene (5 bases). The germline V and J ends were trimmed by 2 bases and 10 bases, with 9 bases remaining between them. Germline V CDR1 and CDR2: SGHTS, YDEGEE. This CDR3 comprises 11 residues. CDR3 nucleotide sequence: TGTGCCAGCAGCTTTTACGGGGGAGCTTTCTTT. Translating gives CASSFYGGAFF.

The chain couples TRBV19 to TRBJ2-6, with a possible D match to TRBD1 (6 bases). Germline CDR1 is LNHDA and CDR2 is SQIVND (reference sequence). The CDR3 contains 16 residues. V was pared by 4 bases and J by 0 bases, with 10 bases between. In DNA form, the CDR3 reads TGTGCCAGTAGTAGGGACATTACCTCTGGGGCCAACGTCCTGACTTTC. This gives the protein CASSRDITSGANVLTF.

This clone was seen a few times. The chain combines TRBV13 with TRBJ2-1, with 9 bases aligning to TRBD2. Trimming at V came to 4 bases and at J to 2 bases, leaving 6 bases not matched to a gene. The germline CDR1 and CDR2 sequences are PRHDT and FYEKMQ (reference sequence). The CDR3 is made up of 16 amino acids. CDR3 in amino acids: CASSSGLASAYNEQFF. CDR3 nucleotide sequence: TGTGCCAGCAGCTCCGGACTAGCGAGCGCCTACAATGAGCAGTTCTTC. The whole variable domain, filled in from reference TRBV13 and TRBJ2-1, reads AAGVIQSPRHLIKEKRETATLKCYPIPRHDTVYWYQQGPGQDPQFLISFYEKMQSDKGSIPDRFSAQQFSDYHSELNMSSLELGDSALYFCASSSGLASAYNEQFFGPGTRLTVL.

The table lists this clone with a few counts. This chain joins TRBV27 and TRBJ2-7; 15 bases line up with TRBD2. CDR3 length: 15 amino acids. Germline CDR1 reads MNHEY; CDR2 reads SMNVEV (reference sequence). The V gene end was trimmed by 4 bases and the J gene end by 7 bases; junction bases not matched to a gene: 5. DNA for the CDR3: TGTGCCAGCAGTTATGGGACTAGCGGGGGGAGGGAGCAGTACTTC. As protein: CASSYGTSGGREQYF.

V usage is TRBV6-5 and J usage is TRBJ1-1; no reliable D call. The V gene lost 6 bases and the J gene lost 0 bases, with 11 bases spanning the gap. Germline lookup yields CDR1 MNHEY and CDR2 SVGAGI. This CDR3 region has 14 residues. CDR3 protein: CASSAERVNTEAFF. CDR3 nucleotide sequence: TGTGCCAGCAGCGCCGAGCGGGTGAACACTGAAGCTTTCTTT.

The chain's CDR3 is CASSPQGQGARWGLFF. DNA of the CDR3: TGTGCCAGCAGCCCACAGGGACAGGGGGCAAGATGGGGACTGTTTTTT. This rearrangement joins TRBV7-9 to TRBJ1-4; 12 bases fit TRBD1. With V trimmed by 5 bases and J by 13 bases, 14 bases remained unmatched. CDR1 and CDR2 from the germline V gene are SEHNR and FQNEAQ (reference sequence). The CDR3 runs to 16 residues.

The chain couples TRBV4-1 to TRBJ1-1, with D hard to call. The CDR3 runs to 14 residues. Germline-derived CDR1 and CDR2 are MGHRA and YSYEKL. Trimming took 2 bases from V and 1 from J, leaving 8 bases between them. The CDR3 DNA is TGCGCCAGCAGCCAACATCAGGAGAACACTGAAGCTTTCTTT. It codes for CASSQHQENTEAFF.

The gene calls are TRBV15 and TRBJ2-5; 11 positions match TRBD2. This CDR3 is 16 amino acids long. Germline V gene sequence: CDR1 LNHNV, CDR2 YYDKDF (reference sequence). The trim removed 1 base at V and 5 bases at J, leaving 6 bases unmatched. CDR3 nucleotide sequence: TGTGCCACCAGCAGAGGTAGCGGGAGGGCCTGGGAGACCCAGTACTTC. Residues: CATSRGSGRAWETQYF.

The chain joins TRBV27 to TRBJ2-7; D is uncertain. The CDR3 covers 13 residues. V lost 7 bases and J 2 bases, leaving 12 bases between the germline ends. The V gene's germline CDR1 is MNHEY and CDR2 SMNVEV (reference sequence). The CDR3 reads CASKELDAYEQYF. CDR3 coding DNA: TGTGCCAGCAAGGAACTTGACGCCTACGAGCAGTACTTC.

The chain employs TRBV7-9 and TRBJ2-2; D possibly corresponds to TRBD1 (6 bases). Deletions cut 1 base from V and 4 bases from J, with 13 bases between. This CDR3 comprises 16 residues. Per germline, CDR1 SEHNR and CDR2 FQNEAQ (reference sequence). CDR3 residues: CASSLEGQGTTGELFF. In nucleotides, the CDR3 is TGTGCCAGCAGCTTAGAAGGGCAGGGGACCACCGGGGAGCTGTTTTTT.

V usage is TRBV4-1 and J usage is TRBJ1-2; D ambiguous. Germline lookup yields CDR1 MGHRA and CDR2 YSYEKL. Trimming stripped 0 bases from V and 8 bases from J, with 19 bases between. The CDR3 totals 16 residues. The CDR3 coding sequence is TGCGCCAGCAGCCAAGATCGAGGAGGGCTCGGTCCCGGCTACACCTTC. It encodes CASSQDRGGLGPGYTF.

The chain uses TRBV7-6 and TRBJ1-2; D is unresolved. This CDR3 has 16 residues. In germline, CDR1 is SGHVS, CDR2 FNYEAQ. V lost 4 bases and J lost 7, with 22 bases in between. CDR3 region: CASSSGGLRFNGGYTF. DNA for the CDR3: TGTGCCAGCAGCTCCGGCGGCCTTCGTTTCAATGGTGGCTACACCTTC.

This sequence joins TRBV11-1 and TRBJ2-1; TRBD2 matches at 13 bases. Germline V gives CDR1 SGHAT, CDR2 FQDESV (reference sequence). V trimming: 4 bases; J trimming: 10 bases; junction bases outside the gene matches: 4. The CDR3 contains 14 residues. The CDR3 loop is CASSSGLAGWEQFF. The CDR3, as DNA: TGTGCCAGCAGCTCGGGACTAGCGGGGTGGGAGCAGTTCTTC. Based on the CDR3 plus reference TRBV11-1 and TRBJ2-1, the full variable domain is EAEVAQSPRYKITEKSQAVAFWCDPISGHATLYWYRQILGQGPELLVQFQDESVVDDSQLPKDRFSAERLKGVDSTLKIQPAELGDSAMYLCASSSGLAGWEQFFGPGTRLTVL.

CDR3 nucleotides: TGTGCCAGCAGCTTAGCTAGCGGGAGAACTAATGAGCAGTTCTTC. Amino acids: CASSLASGRTNEQFF. The chain employs TRBV7-9 and TRBJ2-1, with 9 bases lining up with TRBD2. V was clipped by 0 bases and J by 7 bases; unmatched bases: 4. CDR1 is SEHNR, CDR2 FQNEAQ, per germline (reference sequence). The CDR3 is 15 amino acids.

This chain links TRBV25-1 with TRBJ1-2; a weak D match, TRBD1 (5 bases). This CDR3 comprises 15 residues. Trimming cost V 2 bases and J 0 bases, with 10 bases left between them. The germline V gene has CDR1 MGHDK and CDR2 SYGVNS. Here the CDR3 reads CASSELGTANYGYTF. The CDR3 DNA reads as TGTGCCAGCAGTGAACTCGGGACGGCTAACTATGGCTACACCTTC.

The V gene is TRBV11-3, the J gene TRBJ2-3; D unclear. CDR3 size: 12 residues. V was cut by 1 base and J by 4 bases, with 3 bases left in between. CDR1 is SGHNT, CDR2 YENEEA, per germline. The CDR3 sequence: CASSLGPDTQYF. In DNA form, the CDR3 reads TGTGCCAGCAGCTTAGGCCCAGATACGCAGTATTTT.

This chain uses TRBV7-6 with TRBJ2-3, with a weak D call TRBD2 (5 bases). Per germline, CDR1 SGHVS and CDR2 FNYEAQ. V was shortened by 5 bases and J by 0 bases, with 9 bases between the two germline ends. The CDR3 is 14 residues long. CDR3: CASSPGLSTDTQYF. The CDR3 nucleotides are TGTGCCAGCAGCCCTGGACTGAGCACAGATACGCAGTATTTT.

V gene TRBV4-1 combines with J gene TRBJ2-1; possible D gene TRBD2, 6 bases. The germline CDR1 and CDR2 sequences are MGHRA and YSYEKL. This CDR3 is built from 14 residues. The V end was cut by 2 bases, the J end by 9 bases, with 14 bases between. The DNA for the CDR3 is TGCGCCAGCAGCCAACCGGACTATTTAGTTGAGCAGTTCTTC. This gives the protein CASSQPDYLVEQFF.

V gene TRBV28 combines with J gene TRBJ2-2; the match to TRBD2 covers 9 bases. The CDR3 spans 16 residues. Looked up from germline, CDR1 is MDHEN and CDR2 is SYDVKM. V gave up 8 bases and J gave up 1 base; unmatched junction bases: 8. CDR3 region: CASHYILAGNTGELFF. CDR3 DNA sequence: TGTGCCAGCCATTACATACTAGCGGGGAACACCGGGGAGCTGTTTTTT. Looking up the rest from reference TRBV28 and TRBJ2-2 gives the full variable domain: DVKVTQSSRYLVKRTGEKVFLECVQDMDHENMFWYRQDPGLGLRLIYFSYDVKMKEKGDIPEGYSVSREKKERFSLILESASTNQTSMYLCASHYILAGNTGELFFGEGSRLTVL.